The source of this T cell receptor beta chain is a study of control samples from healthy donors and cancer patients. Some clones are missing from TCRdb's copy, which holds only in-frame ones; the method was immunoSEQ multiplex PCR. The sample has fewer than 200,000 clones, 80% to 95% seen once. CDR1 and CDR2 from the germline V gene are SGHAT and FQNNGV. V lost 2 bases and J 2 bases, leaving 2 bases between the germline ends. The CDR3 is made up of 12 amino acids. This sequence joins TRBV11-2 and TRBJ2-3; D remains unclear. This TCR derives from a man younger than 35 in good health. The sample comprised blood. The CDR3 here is CASSLTTDTQYF. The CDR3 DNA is TGTGCCAGCAGCTTAACCACAGATACGCAGTATTTT.